The 27 T cell receptor beta chains below all came from one sample that was sequenced in a study of T cell responses to AZD1222 COVID-19 vaccine. Data came from immunoSEQ multiplex PCR; TCRdb stores just in-frame clones and leaves some out. This table holds fewer than 150,000 clones, roughly 89% found once. Sequenced material: peripheral blood, taken 28 days after the second AZD1222 dose. The receptors come from an adult who received the AZD1222 COVID-19 vaccine.

In this sample, this clone turned up once. The V call is TRBV3-1 (or the pseudogene TRBV3-2), the J call TRBJ1-6; 7 nucleotides agree with TRBD1. Unmatched junction bases numbered 9, after V lost 1 base and J lost 6 bases. From germline, CDR1 is LGHDT and CDR2 YNNKEL (reference sequence). CDR3 length: 17 amino acids. The DNA of the CDR3 is TGTGCCAGCAGCCAAGTCAAAGGGGGCGCGGTTAATTCACCCCTCCACTTT. Encoded protein: CASSQVKGGAVNSPLHF.

This chain joins TRBV7-3 and TRBJ1-2, with 9 bases matching TRBD1. This CDR3 spans 13 amino acids. Trimming cost V 5 bases and J 8 bases; bases outside gene matches: 6. CDR1 is SGHTA, CDR2 FQGTGA, per germline. The CDR3: CASSPTGGLGYTF. CDR3 DNA sequence: TGTGCCAGCAGCCCGACAGGGGGGTTAGGCTACACCTTC.

This clone appeared once. This sequence joins TRBV19 and TRBJ1-5; D is unresolved. This CDR3 is built from 15 residues. V was shortened by 8 bases and J by 1 base, with 15 bases between the two germline ends. Germline V gene sequence: CDR1 LNHDA, CDR2 SQIVND (reference sequence). This chain's CDR3 is CASGSIGSSNQPQHF. The CDR3 DNA reads TGTGCCAGTGGCAGCATAGGGTCAAGCAATCAGCCCCAGCATTTT.

J is TRBJ2-7 and V is TRBV5-5; unclear D gene. The CDR3 is 14 residues long. Germline loops: CDR1 SGHKS, CDR2 YYEKEE (reference sequence). V lost 1 base, J lost 2 bases, and 10 bases lay in between. The CDR3 DNA reads as TGTGCCAGCAGCTTGCGGGCGGAGACCTACGAGCAGTACTTC. Protein: CASSLRAETYEQYF.

The chain recombines TRBV2 with TRBJ2-3; no reliable D call. Trimming took 3 bases from V and 2 from J, leaving 9 bases between them. Per the germline V gene, CDR1 is SNHLY and CDR2 is FYNNEI. The CDR3 spans 14 residues. Here the CDR3 DNA reads TGTGCCAGCAGTGATAGGCTTCTCACAGATACGCAGTATTTT. Its protein product is CASSDRLLTDTQYF.

V is TRBV6-7 and J is TRBJ1-6; D gene uncertain. TRBV6-7 is flagged as an ORF with uncertain function. This CDR3 is built from 14 residues. V lost 8 bases, J lost 8 bases, and 16 bases lay in between. CDR3 in amino acids: CASLRSPAYSPLHF. DNA of the CDR3: TGTGCCAGCCTGAGAAGTCCTGCGTATTCACCCCTCCACTTT.

The gene calls are TRBV6-5 and TRBJ2-5; D remains ambiguous. Trimming took 4 bases from V and 5 from J, leaving 14 bases between them. Germline-derived CDR1 and CDR2 are MNHEY and SVGAGI. CDR3 length: 14 residues. CDR3 loop: CASSSSWGRETQYF. In DNA, the CDR3 is TGTGCCAGCAGTTCGTCCTGGGGTAGGGAGACCCAGTACTTC.

This clone was recorded only once. The chain links TRBV30 to TRBJ2-7; the D gene could be TRBD1 or TRBD2 (5 bases each). The CDR3 loop spans 14 amino acids. Per the germline V gene, CDR1 is GTSNPN and CDR2 is SVGIG (reference sequence). V was cut by 1 base and J by 2 bases, with 12 bases left in between. The CDR3 DNA reads TGTGCCTGGAGTGGGACATTGGGACCCTACGAGCAGTACTTC. Translating it yields CAWSGTLGPYEQYF.

V usage is TRBV5-1 and J usage is TRBJ2-2; 7 bases match TRBD2. Trimming removed 0 bases from V and 5 bases from J; junction bases left unmatched: 4. Germline V CDR1 and CDR2: SGHRS, YFSETQ. The CDR3 totals 15 residues. This CDR3 reads CASSLGPRGTGELFF. The CDR3 nucleotides are TGCGCCAGCAGCTTGGGCCCGCGGGGGACCGGGGAGCTGTTTTTT.

The chain combines TRBV24-1 with TRBJ2-5, with D possibly being TRBD1 or TRBD2 (5 bases each). The CDR3 length is 13 residues. Trimming took 6 bases from V and 0 from J, leaving 7 bases between them. CDR1 is KGHDR and CDR2 is SFDVKD in the germline V gene. In DNA form, the CDR3 reads TGTGCCACCAGTTCGGGACACCAAGAGACCCAGTACTTC. Residues: CATSSGHQETQYF.

The chain is built from TRBV28 and TRBJ1-1, with D uncertain. Deletions cut 7 bases from V and 1 base from J, with 31 bases between. The length of the CDR3 is 20 residues. CDR1 and CDR2 from the germline V gene are MDHEN and SYDVKM. Here the CDR3 DNA reads TGTGCCAGCATCCCTGGGGTGAGCTCTAGGACTGCCTCGGAGAACACTGAAGCTTTCTTT. It translates to CASIPGVSSRTASENTEAFF.

The chain combines TRBV19 with TRBJ1-1, with D unresolved. In germline, CDR1 is LNHDA, CDR2 SQIVND (reference sequence). The germline V and J ends were trimmed by 3 bases and 4 bases, with 9 bases remaining between them. This CDR3 region has 13 residues. This CDR3 is CASSIWGPTEAFF. The CDR3 nucleotides are TGTGCCAGTAGTATCTGGGGTCCCACTGAAGCTTTCTTT.

The V and J genes are TRBV11-2 and TRBJ2-7; 9 positions agree with TRBD1. The CDR3 contains 15 residues. Germline-derived CDR1 and CDR2 are SGHAT and FQNNGV. Unmatched junction bases numbered 6, after V lost 1 base and J lost 5 bases. CDR3 sequence: CASSLAGDRVHEQYF. CDR3 in DNA: TGTGCCAGCAGCTTAGCAGGGGACAGGGTCCACGAGCAGTACTTC.

V usage is TRBV6-5 and J usage is TRBJ1-5, with TRBD1 matching 8 bases. Germline trimming cut 6 bases from V and 4 bases from J; bases unmatched to any gene: 5. CDR1 MNHEY and CDR2 SVGAGI come from the germline V gene. The CDR3 has 14 residues. The CDR3 protein is CASRGTGLNQPQHF. The CDR3 nucleotides read TGTGCCAGCAGAGGGACAGGCCTAAATCAGCCCCAGCATTTT.

The chain links TRBV5-5 to TRBJ2-7; TRBD2 agrees at 12 bases. There are 15 residues in the CDR3. The ends lost 3 bases at V and 7 bases at J; junction bases unmatched: 8. Germline-derived CDR1 and CDR2 are SGHKS and YYEKEE (reference sequence). The CDR3 is CASSYQTSGGREQYF. In nucleotides, the CDR3 is TGTGCCAGCAGCTACCAGACTAGCGGGGGACGGGAGCAGTACTTC.

The gene calls are TRBV9 and TRBJ1-1, with 11 bases that match TRBD1. The junction had 7 bases not matched to a gene; V was cut back by 3 bases and J by 6 bases. This CDR3 spans 15 amino acids. Per the germline V gene, CDR1 is SGDLS and CDR2 is YYNGEE. Here the CDR3 reads CASSEGQGGLSEAFF. The CDR3 bases are TGTGCCAGCAGCGAGGGACAGGGGGGCTTGTCTGAAGCTTTCTTT.

This clone was observed a single time. The rearrangement links TRBV18 to TRBJ1-4; D gene ambiguous. This CDR3 has 16 residues. Between the trimmed V and J ends, which lost 2 bases and 6 bases, there was a span of 16 bases. Germline loops: CDR1 KGHSH, CDR2 LQKENI. DNA for the CDR3: TGTGCCAGCTCACCATATGAATTAGGCAGTTATGAAAAACTGTTTTTT. The encoded protein is CASSPYELGSYEKLFF.

V usage is TRBV28 and J usage is TRBJ1-3, with TRBD1 as a possible D gene (5 bases). V gave up 8 bases and J gave up 0 bases, with 11 bases separating them. Germline CDR1 and CDR2: MDHEN and SYDVKM. This CDR3 spans 14 amino acids. CDR3 sequence (DNA): TGTGCCAGCTGTACAGGAGGCTCTGGAAACACCATATATTTT. This sequence encodes CASCTGGSGNTIYF.

The J gene is TRBJ2-5, the V gene TRBV5-1; TRBD2 agrees at 8 bases. CDR1 is SGHRS and CDR2 is YFSETQ in the germline V gene. After removal of 0 bases from V and 5 bases from J, the junction contained 9 bases not matched to a gene. The CDR3 consists of 16 residues. DNA of the CDR3: TGCGCCAGCAGCTTGGGGCCGGGGGGGCCTCTCGAGACCCAGTACTTC. It codes for CASSLGPGGPLETQYF.

The J gene is TRBJ2-3, the V gene TRBV28, with 8 bases lining up with TRBD2. Germline assignment: CDR1 MDHEN and CDR2 SYDVKM. CDR3 length: 16 amino acids. The ends lost 8 bases at V and 0 bases at J; junction bases unmatched: 10. For the CDR3, the DNA is TGTGCCAGCGGGGGGAGCGGGAGCTGGAGCACAGATACGCAGTATTTT. This codes for CASGGSGSWSTDTQYF.

The gene calls are TRBV18 and TRBJ1-1; D perhaps matches TRBD1 (6 bases). Trimming cost V 4 bases and J 4 bases, with 19 bases left between them. The CDR3 is made up of 16 amino acids. Germline V CDR1 and CDR2: KGHSH, LQKENI. CDR3 coding DNA: TGTGCCAGCTCACGGTCTGTATCTGGGGGCACCACTGAAGCTTTCTTT. Translation gives CASSRSVSGGTTEAFF.

This clone showed up just a few times. Other DNA sequences of this sample code for an identical CDR3. This rearrangement joins TRBV19 to TRBJ1-2; a weak D match, TRBD1 (5 bases). The V gene's germline CDR1 is LNHDA and CDR2 SQIVND (reference sequence). The ends were cut back, 3 bases at V and 5 bases at J, with 7 bases in the middle. The CDR3 is made up of 12 amino acids. The DNA for the CDR3 is TGTGCCAGTAGTATCGAGGGGTATGGCTACACCTTC. Translation: CASSIEGYGYTF.

The chain links TRBV5-4 to TRBJ1-1; TRBD1 might be the D (6 bases). The CDR3 is 15 residues long. V was shortened by 0 bases and J by 5 bases, with 14 bases between the two germline ends. Germline CDR1 is SGHNT and CDR2 is YYREEE (reference sequence). The CDR3 nucleotides read TGTGCCAGCAGCTTGGGAGGGGGGGGCAGAACTGAAGCTTTCTTT. Its protein product is CASSLGGGGRTEAFF.

The gene calls are TRBV3-1 (or the pseudogene TRBV3-2) and TRBJ2-3; 10 positions match TRBD2. CDR3 length: 16 amino acids. Germline loops: CDR1 LGHDT, CDR2 YNNKEL (reference sequence). V shed 4 bases and J 1 base; nucleotides not matched to a gene: 5. The CDR3 region has the DNA TGTGCCAGCAGCCTCCGGACTAGCGGTGGCACAGATACGCAGTATTTT. It specifies CASSLRTSGGTDTQYF.

This chain connects TRBV5-1 to TRBJ2-5; D may be TRBD2 (6 bases). The V end was cut by 2 bases, the J end by 4 bases, with 9 bases between. The CDR3 covers 13 residues. CDR1 and CDR2 from the germline V gene are SGHRS and YFSETQ. Written as DNA, the CDR3 is TGCGCCAGCAGCTTTAGCGGTCCAGAGACCCAGTACTTC. Translated, it gives CASSFSGPETQYF.

This chain uses TRBV7-8 with TRBJ2-4; 9 bases line up with TRBD1. CDR3 length equals 16 residues. CDR1 is SGHVS, CDR2 FQNEAQ, per germline. V gave up 1 base and J gave up 7 bases; unmatched junction bases: 8. The CDR3 DNA sequence: TGTGCCAGCAGCTTAGTTATCGGGACAGGGCGGAACATTCAGTACTTC. This gives the protein CASSLVIGTGRNIQYF.

The J gene is TRBJ1-3, the V gene TRBV11-3; D is perhaps TRBD1 (6 bases). Germline values: CDR1 SGHNT, CDR2 YENEEA. V dropped 5 bases and J dropped 4 bases, with 12 bases sitting between them. There are 14 residues in the CDR3. This CDR3 is CASSNRERGNTIYF. DNA of the CDR3: TGTGCCAGCAGCAACAGGGAGAGAGGAAACACCATATATTTT.